This TCR beta chain was recorded in a study of T cell responses to AZD1222 COVID-19 vaccine. Study-wide findings and caveats: Samples come after the peak T cell response, not at day 14. Reportedly, close to half of spike-specific TCRs are directed against unmutated variant regions.

Note on this clone: Its antigen is as yet unknown.

Germline loops: CDR1 MNHEY, CDR2 SVGAGI. This CDR3 spans 13 amino acids. V gave up 10 bases and J gave up 11 bases; unmatched junction bases: 15. Profiling relied on immunoSEQ multiplex PCR, and the TCRdb table lists in-frame clones only, not all of them. This sample yields roughly 91,000 clones, of which about 85% are seen a single time; less than 3% belongs to the top ten. The sample consisted of peripheral blood, taken on day 0 of AZD1222 vaccination. J is TRBJ1-1 and V is TRBV6-5, with TRBD1 identical over 8 bases. This clonotype was obtained from an adult in good health. For the CDR3, the DNA is TGTGCCACCACGAAAACAGGGGGAGGGCAGGCTTTCTTT. It is translated as CATTKTGGGQAFF.